This T cell receptor (beta chain) was recovered during a study of cytomegalovirus exposure and HLA in healthy donors. On this clone: The target antigen is unknown.

This CDR3 is 17 amino acids long. V was cut by 2 bases and J by 1 base, with 14 bases left in between. Germline loops: CDR1 SGHTA, CDR2 FQGNSA. PCR employed 60 Vbeta and 13 Jbeta primers. Sequencing used immunoSEQ multiplex PCR; TCRdb keeps in-frame clones, though not all of them. The data hold about 150,000 clones, with around 82% observed a single time. The study, taken as a whole, reports: Rarity held for most TCR sequences, but there were some public TCRs that occurred in many donors.

This TCR derives from a woman between 50 and 59 years old in good health and CMV-seropositive. The specimen sequenced was PBMCs. This chain joins TRBV7-2 and TRBJ2-2; possible D gene TRBD1, 6 bases. CDR3: CASSLIMDSKNTGELFF. The CDR3 nucleotides are TGTGCCAGCAGCTTAATCATGGACAGCAAGAACACCGGGGAGCTGTTTTTT.